Listed below are T cell receptor beta chains from one sample, sequenced in a study of T cells in Graves' hyperthyroidism and ophthalmopathy. Via MiXCR, TCRdb re-called the multiplex PCR reads, giving one row per CDR3 protein. The repertoire includes some 440,000 distinct CDR3 sequences, approximately 14% of them detected once, and over 12% sits in the top ten. The source material was blood. The receptors here all came from a woman aged 18-29 years with Graves' hyperthyroidism. Both conserved end residues are part of each CDR3. The order of the fields is V gene, clone size, J gene, D gene, CDR3 DNA, CDR3 protein. D genes are given only for firm matches. Expanded clones get a size class; other rows say once, few or many, or leave the size out.

V: TRBV20-1; size: many; J: TRBJ1-1; D: .; DNA: TGCAGTGCTAACGGCCCTTCAACCTCTGAAGCTTTCTTT; CDR3: CSANGPSTSEAFF
V: TRBV5-1; size: many; J: TRBJ1-1; D: .; DNA: TGCGCCAGCAGCTTCGAAGATAGACGGACTGAAGCTTTCTTT; CDR3: CASSFEDRRTEAFF
V: TRBV10-2; size: .; J: TRBJ2-7; D: .; DNA: TGCGCCAGCAGAGGACCAGGGGGGGTCTACGAGCAGTACTTC; CDR3: CASRGPGGVYEQYF
V: TRBV29-1; size: .; J: TRBJ1-2; D: .; DNA: TGCAGCGTCCCGGACGGCCGCTATGGCTACACCTTC; CDR3: CSVPDGRYGYTF
V: TRBV29-1; size: few; J: TRBJ1-2; D: .; DNA: TGCAGCACCGACCCTGGCTACACCTTC; CDR3: CSTDPGYTF
V: TRBV7-8; size: many; J: TRBJ2-1; D: TRBD2; DNA: TGTGCCAGCAGCTCTAGTGTGCGGGGGACTTACAATGAGCAGTTCTTC; CDR3: CASSSSVRGTYNEQFF
V: TRBV9; size: many; J: TRBJ2-7; D: .; DNA: TGTGCCAGCAGCCCCGTGGACGGGATTTACTACGAGCAGTACTTC; CDR3: CASSPVDGIYYEQYF
V: TRBV7-2; size: .; J: TRBJ1-2; D: .; DNA: TGTGCCAGCAGCTCGGGGGTTTATGGCTACACCTTC; CDR3: CASSSGVYGYTF
V: TRBV27; size: many; J: TRBJ2-7; D: TRBD1; DNA: TGTGCCAGCAGCCACCCAGGGGGCGCCGAGCAGTACTTC; CDR3: CASSHPGGAEQYF
V: TRBV12-3/TRBV12-4; size: many; J: TRBJ2-1; D: TRBD2; DNA: TGTGCCAGCCGACTAGCGGGAAGCCATGAGCAGTTCTTC; CDR3: CASRLAGSHEQFF
V: TRBV9; size: many; J: TRBJ1-1; D: .; DNA: TGTGCCAGCAGCCCGGGGACTCACACTGAAGCTTTCTTT; CDR3: CASSPGTHTEAFF
V: TRBV18; size: many; J: TRBJ2-7; D: .; DNA: TGTGCCAGCTCACCTCGGGCGGGATTTGGGTACGAGCAGTACTTC; CDR3: CASSPRAGFGYEQYF
V: TRBV15; size: .; J: TRBJ1-1; D: .; DNA: TGTGCCACCAGCAGTTACCGTCTAGAAACTGAAGCTTTCTTT; CDR3: CATSSYRLETEAFF
V: TRBV20-1; size: .; J: TRBJ1-3; D: .; DNA: TGCAGTGCTAGAGATTCCCTGACTAGCGGGGGAGAGGCCGGGGCTGGAAACACCATATATTTT; CDR3: CSARDSLTSGGEAGAGNTIYF
V: TRBV7-3; size: .; J: TRBJ2-2; D: TRBD2; DNA: TGTGCCAGCACGGGAGGGCGAACCGGGGAGCTGTTTTTT; CDR3: CASTGGRTGELFF
V: TRBV14; size: .; J: TRBJ1-2; D: .; DNA: TGTGCCAGCAGCCCAGGGATGCGAGTGGGCTACACCTTC; CDR3: CASSPGMRVGYTF
V: TRBV11-2; size: many; J: TRBJ1-1; D: .; DNA: TGTGCCAGCAGCTTAGATCAATGGAGACAGATGAACACTGAAGCTTTCTTT; CDR3: CASSLDQWRQMNTEAFF
V: TRBV14; size: .; J: TRBJ2-7; D: .; DNA: TGTGCCAGCAGCCAAGATTCGTATTACCTCTACGAGCAGTACTTC; CDR3: CASSQDSYYLYEQYF
V: TRBV20-1; size: many; J: TRBJ2-5; D: .; DNA: TGCAGTGCTAGTTTAGCGGTTCAAGAGACCCAGTACTTC; CDR3: CSASLAVQETQYF
V: TRBV10-3; size: .; J: TRBJ1-1; D: TRBD1; DNA: TGTGCCATCGCAAACCGGGACAGGGGCACTGAAGCTTTCTTT; CDR3: CAIANRDRGTEAFF
V: TRBV12-3/TRBV12-4; size: few; J: TRBJ1-5; D: TRBD1; DNA: TGTGCCAGCAGACTTGGACAGGGTAATTCCAATCAGCCCCAGCATTTT; CDR3: CASRLGQGNSNQPQHF
V: TRBV2; size: many; J: TRBJ2-7; D: .; DNA: TGTGCCAGCAGTGTCGAGAGTGCGGCCCTCGAGCAGTACTTC; CDR3: CASSVESAALEQYF
V: TRBV18; size: many; J: TRBJ1-1; D: .; DNA: TGTGCCAGCTCACCAGCCGCACTGAACACTGAAGCTTTCTTT; CDR3: CASSPAALNTEAFF
V: TRBV20-1; size: many; J: TRBJ1-1; D: TRBD1; DNA: TGCAGTGCTAGATCCCCGGGACAGGGTTTTGACACTGAAGCTTTCTTT; CDR3: CSARSPGQGFDTEAFF
V: TRBV4-1; size: few; J: TRBJ2-7; D: TRBD1; DNA: TGCGCCAGCAGCCCACCGGGACAGGTCTCCTACGAGCAGTACTTC; CDR3: CASSPPGQVSYEQYF
V: TRBV28; size: .; J: TRBJ2-1; D: TRBD1; DNA: TGTGCCAGCAGTTCCCCGGGACAGACTTACAATGAGCAGTTCTTC; CDR3: CASSSPGQTYNEQFF
V: TRBV4-2; size: few; J: TRBJ2-1; D: TRBD2; DNA: TGTGCCAGCAGCCGAGGAGCGGGAGGGCCTCAGATAACAATGGGCCTCAATGAGCAGTTCTTC; CDR3: CASSRGAGGPQITMGLNEQFF
V: TRBV2; size: many; J: TRBJ1-1; D: .; DNA: TGTGCCAGCAGGGGGGGACATGGGGCTCCAAGGAACACTGAAGCTTTCTTT; CDR3: CASRGGHGAPRNTEAFF
V: TRBV6-1; size: .; J: TRBJ2-5; D: TRBD2; DNA: TGTGCCAGCAGTCCCGGACTAGCGGGATGGGAGACCCAGTACTTC; CDR3: CASSPGLAGWETQYF
V: TRBV5-8; size: many; J: TRBJ2-2; D: .; DNA: TGTGCCAGCAGCCTAATCGGCAAAAGTCGGGGGGAGCTGTTTTTT; CDR3: CASSLIGKSRGELFF
V: TRBV29-1; size: .; J: TRBJ1-5; D: .; DNA: TGCAGCGTCCGGGACAATAGCAATCAGCCCCAGCATTTT; CDR3: CSVRDNSNQPQHF
V: TRBV5-6; size: few; J: TRBJ2-7; D: .; DNA: TGTGCCAGCAGCCACACCCCCTCCTACGAGCAGTACTTC; CDR3: CASSHTPSYEQYF
V: TRBV27; size: few; J: TRBJ2-5; D: .; DNA: TGTGCCAGCAGGACAGGAGGAGAGACCCAGTACTTC; CDR3: CASRTGGETQYF
V: TRBV4-1; size: few; J: TRBJ2-2; D: .; DNA: TGCGCCAGCAGAAACGGAGCGGGCTTAAAAGGGGAGCTGTTTTTT; CDR3: CASRNGAGLKGELFF
V: TRBV20-1; size: many; J: TRBJ2-2; D: .; DNA: TGCAGTGCTAGAGACCGAGACGGGGTTTTGACCGGGGAGCTGTTTTTT; CDR3: CSARDRDGVLTGELFF
V: TRBV10-3; size: many; J: TRBJ2-7; D: .; DNA: TGTGCCATCAGTCCAGCAACCTACGAGCAGTACTTC; CDR3: CAISPATYEQYF
V: TRBV28; size: many; J: TRBJ2-3; D: .; DNA: TGTGCCAGCAGTAACAGGGATACGCAGTATTTT; CDR3: CASSNRDTQYF
V: TRBV7-8; size: many; J: TRBJ1-1; D: TRBD1; DNA: TGTGCCAGCAGCTCGGGTCGACAGGGGGTGAACACTGAAGCTTTCTTT; CDR3: CASSSGRQGVNTEAFF
V: TRBV7-2; size: many; J: TRBJ2-1; D: TRBD1; DNA: TGTGCCAGCAGACCTATATCAGGGGGATACAATGAGCAGTTCTTC; CDR3: CASRPISGGYNEQFF
V: TRBV7-2; size: many; J: TRBJ1-5; D: .; DNA: TGTGCCAGCAGCTTAAGTGTTAGCAATCAGCCCCAGCATTTT; CDR3: CASSLSVSNQPQHF
V: TRBV13; size: many; J: TRBJ2-7; D: .; DNA: TGTGCCAGCAGCCGACCCGGGCCCCCCTACGAGCAGTACTTC; CDR3: CASSRPGPPYEQYF
V: TRBV6-1; size: few; J: TRBJ1-5; D: .; DNA: TGTGCCAGCACCAAAGAAGGGGGGCAAGGCAATCAGCCCCAGCATTTT; CDR3: CASTKEGGQGNQPQHF
V: TRBV27; size: many; J: TRBJ1-1; D: .; DNA: TGTGCCAGCAGTCCGAGCAGGGGTTTTCCCACTGAAGCTTTCTTT; CDR3: CASSPSRGFPTEAFF
V: TRBV6-9; size: once; J: TRBJ1-1; D: .; DNA: TGTGCCAGCAGTTTGCTACAGGGTACTGAAGCTTTCTTT; CDR3: CASSLLQGTEAFF
V: TRBV4-1; size: few; J: TRBJ2-3; D: .; DNA: TGCGCCAGCAGCCAAGAAGGGCTGGGGACAGATACGCAGTATTTT; CDR3: CASSQEGLGTDTQYF
V: TRBV6-5; size: many; J: TRBJ2-5; D: TRBD1; DNA: TGTGCCAGCAGTTACTGGGACAGGGGGGAGACCCAGTACTTC; CDR3: CASSYWDRGETQYF
V: TRBV28; size: many; J: TRBJ1-1; D: .; DNA: TGTGCCAGCAGTTCCCCCGGGGCTTACACTGAAGCTTTCTTT; CDR3: CASSSPGAYTEAFF
V: TRBV12-3/TRBV12-4; size: many; J: TRBJ2-5; D: TRBD2; DNA: TGTGCCAGCAGCCCCACCGGGACTAGCGACTCTTGGACCCAGTACTTC; CDR3: CASSPTGTSDSWTQYF
V: TRBV11-3; size: .; J: TRBJ2-2; D: .; DNA: TGTGCCAGCAGCCCCTATAGCGGAAACACCGGGGAGCTGTTTTTT; CDR3: CASSPYSGNTGELFF
V: TRBV6-1; size: .; J: TRBJ1-2; D: .; DNA: TGTGCCAGCAGCTCCGGACCGAAAAACTATGGCTACACCTTC; CDR3: CASSSGPKNYGYTF
V: TRBV18; size: .; J: TRBJ1-1; D: .; DNA: TGTGCCAGCTCACCACCCGGGGCAAGGGATGGGAAACCCACTGAAGCTTTCTTT; CDR3: CASSPPGARDGKPTEAFF
V: TRBV7-8; size: many; J: TRBJ1-2; D: .; DNA: TGTGCCAGCAGCTTATTGCAGGGGAGAGAATACGGCTACACCTTC; CDR3: CASSLLQGREYGYTF
V: TRBV5-1; size: .; J: TRBJ1-1; D: .; DNA: TGCGCCAGCAGCTGGCAGGTTGGAACTGAAGCTTTCTTT; CDR3: CASSWQVGTEAFF
V: TRBV4-2; size: many; J: TRBJ1-4; D: TRBD1; DNA: TGTGCCAGCAGCCAAGTGACAGGGTCAGGGGAAAAACTGTTTTTT; CDR3: CASSQVTGSGEKLFF
V: TRBV7-6; size: many; J: TRBJ2-3; D: TRBD2; DNA: TGTGCCAGCAGCCTGGTGGGACTAGAGAGCACAGATACGCAGTATTTT; CDR3: CASSLVGLESTDTQYF
V: TRBV19; size: many; J: TRBJ1-1; D: .; DNA: TGTGCCAGTAGTTACAGTTTGAACACTGAAGCTTTCTTT; CDR3: CASSYSLNTEAFF